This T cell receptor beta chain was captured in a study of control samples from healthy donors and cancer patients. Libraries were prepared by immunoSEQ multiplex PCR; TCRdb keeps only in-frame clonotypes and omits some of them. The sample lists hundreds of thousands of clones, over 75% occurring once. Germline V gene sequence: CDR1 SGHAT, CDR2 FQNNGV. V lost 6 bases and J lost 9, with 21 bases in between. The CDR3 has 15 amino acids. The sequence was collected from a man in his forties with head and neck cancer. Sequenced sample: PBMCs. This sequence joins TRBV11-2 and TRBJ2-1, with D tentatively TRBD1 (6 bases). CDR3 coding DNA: TGTGCCAGCAGGGGACCGGGACAAAGAGTCGGTGAGCAGTTCTTC. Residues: CASRGPGQRVGEQFF.